Presented here are 30 T cell receptor beta chains from one specimen sequenced in a study of OX40 agonist ivuxolimab in advanced cancers. Sequencing was performed with immunoSEQ multiplex PCR; in TCRdb, only in-frame clones are kept and a portion is missing. The profile shows 44,000 or so clones, about 88% of them singletons. The source was CD4+ or CD8+ T cells sorted from blood, collected in a trial of the OX40 agonist ivuxolimab. The receptor source for this set is an adult with an advanced solid tumor such as melanoma, head and neck, liver or kidney cancer.

The chain recombines TRBV19 with TRBJ1-5; 8 positions match TRBD1. Germline V gene data show CDR1 as LNHDA and CDR2 as SQIVND (reference sequence). Losses at the gene ends were 5 bases for V and 5 bases for J; bases not matched to a gene: 11. CDR3 size: 16 residues. CDR3: CASSPTLQGGYQPQHF. For the CDR3, the DNA is TGTGCCAGTAGTCCAACGCTACAGGGGGGATATCAGCCCCAGCATTTT.

V gene TRBV11-2 combines with J gene TRBJ1-5, with a tentative D call TRBD1 (5 bases). The V gene lost 4 bases and the J gene lost 4 bases, with 14 bases spanning the gap. Per germline, CDR1 SGHAT and CDR2 FQNNGV. The CDR3 covers 15 residues. For the CDR3, the DNA is TGTGCCAGCAGCTCCGAGGGGAGTGGGAATCAGCCCCAGCATTTT. Amino acid sequence: CASSSEGSGNQPQHF. Filled out from reference TRBV11-2 and TRBJ1-5, the complete variable domain reads EAGVAQSPRYKIIEKRQSVAFWCNPISGHATLYWYQQILGQGPKLLIQFQNNGVVDDSQLPKDRFSAERLKGVDSTLKIQPAKLEDSAVYLCASSSEGSGNQPQHFGDGTRLSIL.

The chain employs TRBV19 and TRBJ2-7; 8 nucleotides align to TRBD1. V was clipped by 4 bases and J by 3 bases; unmatched bases: 5. Germline V gene sequence: CDR1 LNHDA, CDR2 SQIVND (reference sequence). The length of the CDR3 is 14 residues. CDR3 residues: CASSNRDRRYEQYF. CDR3 in DNA: TGTGCCAGTAGTAACCGGGACAGGCGCTACGAGCAGTACTTC.

V gene TRBV28 combines with J gene TRBJ2-7; TRBD1 matches at 12 bases. This CDR3 is 14 amino acids long. The V gene end was trimmed by 5 bases and the J gene end by 7 bases; junction bases not matched to a gene: 6. Per germline, CDR1 MDHEN and CDR2 SYDVKM. CDR3 DNA: TGTGCCAGCAGTACCGGGACAGGGGGCTGGGAGCAGTACTTC. Translated, it gives CASSTGTGGWEQYF.

The gene calls are TRBV28 and TRBJ1-1; D ambiguous. CDR3 length: 12 amino acids. Trimming shortened V by 0 bases and J by 7 bases, and 6 bases separated the two germline ends. Germline loops: CDR1 MDHEN, CDR2 SYDVKM. This CDR3 is CASSLWGGEAFF. CDR3 in DNA: TGTGCCAGCAGTTTATGGGGTGGTGAAGCTTTCTTT.

This chain uses TRBV19 with TRBJ2-3, with D tentatively TRBD1 or TRBD2 (5 bases each). Trimming removed 3 bases at V and 6 bases at J, with 13 bases between. The CDR3 is made up of 14 amino acids. Per germline, CDR1 LNHDA and CDR2 SQIVND (reference sequence). CDR3 residues: CASSIRGPGDTQYF. Written as DNA, the CDR3 is TGTGCCAGTAGTATTCGGGGCCCAGGGGATACGCAGTATTTT.

CDR3 coding DNA: TGTGCCAGCAGAGCGCGACAGGGGTTTAATGAAAAACTGTTTTTT. Protein product: CASRARQGFNEKLFF. The rearrangement uses TRBV6-1 and TRBJ1-4; 8 bases are a match to TRBD1. The CDR3 is made up of 15 amino acids. Germline values: CDR1 MNHNS, CDR2 SASEGT. After removal of 6 bases from V and 4 bases from J, the junction contained 7 bases not matched to a gene.

J is TRBJ2-2 and V is TRBV19; 8 nucleotides align to TRBD1. The CDR3 consists of 14 residues. Germline V gives CDR1 LNHDA, CDR2 SQIVND (reference sequence). V shed 5 bases, J shed 4 bases, and the junction held 3 bases outside the gene matches. As DNA, the CDR3 is TGTGCCAGTAGTGAGACAGGGGTCACCGGGGAGCTGTTTTTT. Protein product: CASSETGVTGELFF. Combining the CDR3 with reference TRBV19 and TRBJ2-2 gives the whole variable domain DGGITQSPKYLFRKEGQNVTLSCEQNLNHDAMYWYRQDPGQGLRLIYYSQIVNDFQKGDIAEGYSVSREKKESFPLTVTSAQKNPTAFYLCASSETGVTGELFFGEGSRLTVL.

The chain combines TRBV6-5 with TRBJ2-1; tentative D call: TRBD2 (6 bases). This CDR3 comprises 14 residues. The V end lost 7 bases, the J end lost 4 bases, and 14 bases lay between the germline ends. The germline CDR1 and CDR2 sequences are MNHEY and SVGAGI. The DNA of the CDR3 is TGTGCCAGCAACCAGGGACTCAATTACAATGAGCAGTTCTTC. It yields the protein CASNQGLNYNEQFF.

The V call is TRBV7-9, the J call TRBJ2-3, with TRBD2 identical over 11 bases. Germline loops: CDR1 SEHNR, CDR2 FQNEAQ (reference sequence). The CDR3 is made up of 17 amino acids. V was pared by 5 bases and J by 0 bases, with 7 bases of the junction left unmatched. The CDR3 here is CASSERLAGISTDTQYF. CDR3 coding DNA: TGTGCCAGCAGCGAACGACTAGCGGGGATTAGCACAGATACGCAGTATTTT.

The chain links TRBV7-2 to TRBJ2-5; D might be TRBD1 or TRBD2, each matching 6 bases. The V gene lost 4 bases and the J gene lost 1 base, with 10 bases spanning the gap. CDR1 is SGHTA, CDR2 FQGNSA, per germline. This CDR3 is built from 14 residues. CDR3 residues: CASSYPGAQETQYF. The CDR3 bases are TGTGCCAGCAGCTACCCGGGGGCCCAAGAGACCCAGTACTTC.

This clone was observed a single time. This rearrangement joins TRBV18 to TRBJ2-5; D is uncertain. Germline CDR1 and CDR2: KGHSH and LQKENI. V lost 6 bases, J lost 0 bases, and 2 bases lay in between. The CDR3 consists of 11 residues. The CDR3 loop reads CASSNQETQYF. In DNA form, the CDR3 reads TGTGCCAGCTCCAACCAAGAGACCCAGTACTTC.

The chain combines TRBV7-9 with TRBJ2-1, with 7 positions matching TRBD2. This CDR3 has 14 residues. Germline-derived CDR1 and CDR2 are SEHNR and FQNEAQ (reference sequence). With V trimmed by 2 bases and J by 4 bases, 2 bases remained unmatched. CDR3 DNA sequence: TGTGCCAGCAGCTTACTAGCGGATTACAATGAGCAGTTCTTC. It encodes CASSLLADYNEQFF. The whole variable domain, filled in from reference TRBV7-9 and TRBJ2-1, reads DTGVSQNPRHKITKRGQNVTFRCDPISEHNRLYWYRQTLGQGPEFLTYFQNEAQLEKSRLLSDRFSAERPKGSFSTLEIQRTEQGDSAMYLCASSLLADYNEQFFGPGTRLTVL.

The chain links TRBV10-2 to TRBJ1-1; D perhaps matches TRBD1 (5 bases). Trimming took off 5 bases at V and 1 base at J, with 20 bases between the two ends. This CDR3 is 17 amino acids long. Germline CDR1 WSHSY, CDR2 SAAADI. The CDR3 region has the DNA TGCGCCAGCAGTACTATCACGGCAGGGACCGCGAACACTGAAGCTTTCTTT. Residues: CASSTITAGTANTEAFF.

The chain links TRBV28 to TRBJ1-1; D is uncertain. CDR1 MDHEN and CDR2 SYDVKM come from the germline V gene. V lost 1 base and J 5 bases, leaving 17 bases between the germline ends. The CDR3 has 16 residues. As DNA, the CDR3 is TGTGCCAGCAGTTTATTGATGACGGGCCGTAGGACTGAAGCTTTCTTT. The encoded protein is CASSLLMTGRRTEAFF.

This CDR3 is CASSPRVGGRTGELFF. As DNA, the CDR3 is TGTGCCAGCTCACCACGTGTAGGGGGCCGAACCGGGGAGCTGTTTTTT. The chain uses TRBV18 and TRBJ2-2; 7 nucleotides agree with TRBD1. Germline V lookup: CDR1 KGHSH, CDR2 LQKENI. V shed 1 base, J shed 5 bases, and the junction held 7 bases outside the gene matches. This CDR3 is built from 16 residues.

The V and J genes are TRBV15 and TRBJ2-5; D is unresolved. Germline-derived CDR1 and CDR2 are LNHNV and YYDKDF (reference sequence). V lost 0 bases and J lost 2, with 4 bases in between. The CDR3 runs to 13 residues. The CDR3 here is CATSRDRQETQYF. The DNA for the CDR3 is TGTGCCACCAGCAGAGATAGACAAGAGACCCAGTACTTC.

This clone was detected once. The rearrangement links TRBV14 to TRBJ1-1; D is perhaps TRBD1 (5 bases). V lost 5 bases and J lost 5, with 12 bases in between. Per germline, CDR1 SGHDN and CDR2 FVKESK. This CDR3 is 13 amino acids long. The CDR3 DNA reads as TGTGCCAGCAGCAAATGGGGGGAAACTGAAGCTTTCTTT. Translated, it gives CASSKWGETEAFF.

The V gene is TRBV6-1, the J gene TRBJ2-6, with TRBD1 matching 7 bases. Germline V gives CDR1 MNHNS, CDR2 SASEGT. The CDR3 spans 18 residues. Trimming cost V 4 bases and J 0 bases; bases outside gene matches: 9. CDR3 coding DNA: TGTGCCAGCAGTGTAGAGGACAGGAGACGCTCTGGGGCCAACGTCCTGACTTTC. Amino acids: CASSVEDRRRSGANVLTF.

This chain uses TRBV4-3 with TRBJ1-1, with a weak D call TRBD1 (5 bases). Trimming took 3 bases from V and 4 from J, leaving 18 bases between them. Germline loops: CDR1 LGHNA, CDR2 YSLEER. The CDR3 runs to 16 residues. The CDR3: CASSQSPDGGVTEAFF. In nucleotides, the CDR3 is TGCGCCAGCAGCCAGAGTCCTGACGGGGGAGTCACTGAAGCTTTCTTT.

V and J are TRBV7-9 and TRBJ2-5; D possibly uses TRBD1 or TRBD2 (6 bases each). Germline V gene sequence: CDR1 SEHNR, CDR2 FQNEAQ (reference sequence). The germline V and J ends were trimmed by 5 bases and 4 bases, with 17 bases remaining between them. The CDR3 sequence is 15 residues long. CDR3 amino acids: CASSSWGAAGETQYF. CDR3 in DNA: TGTGCCAGCAGCAGTTGGGGGGCAGCGGGAGAGACCCAGTACTTC.

This chain uses TRBV6-5 with TRBJ1-2; maybe TRBD1 (5 bases). CDR3 length equals 13 residues. CDR1 is MNHEY and CDR2 is SVGAGI in the germline V gene. V dropped 2 bases and J dropped 3 bases, with 7 bases sitting between them. The DNA for the CDR3 is TGTGCCAGCAGTTACCAGGGCTACTATGGCTACACCTTC. Protein product: CASSYQGYYGYTF.

The V gene is TRBV28, the J gene TRBJ1-2; perhaps TRBD1 as D (5 bases). This CDR3 region has 15 residues. The germline V and J ends were trimmed by 8 bases and 4 bases, with 20 bases remaining between them. CDR1 and CDR2 from the germline V gene are MDHEN and SYDVKM. The CDR3 coding sequence is TGTGCCAGCGCTCTCCCGGGTGGGACCCGCTATGGCTACACCTTC. It translates to CASALPGGTRYGYTF.

To note about this clone: The germline gene is not matched at one end of the junction; a read error may be the cause. The chain recombines TRBV28 with TRBJ1-2; 9 bases align to TRBD1. CDR3 size: 12 residues. CDR1 and CDR2 from the germline V gene are MDHEN and SYDVKM. The CDR3 sequence is CASSSSGTGWVF. The CDR3 bases are TGTGCCAGCAGTTCCAGCGGGACAGGGTGGGTCTTC.

The chain links TRBV7-9 to TRBJ2-1, with D possibly being TRBD2 (6 bases). In germline, CDR1 is SEHNR, CDR2 FQNEAQ (reference sequence). CDR3 length: 15 amino acids. The germline V and J ends were trimmed by 1 base and 0 bases, with 7 bases remaining between them. The CDR3 spells CASSLVGSSYNEQFF. CDR3 nucleotide sequence: TGTGCCAGCAGCTTAGTCGGGAGCTCCTACAATGAGCAGTTCTTC.

The chain carries TRBV4-3 and TRBJ1-6; D unresolved. CDR3 length: 17 residues. The germline gives CDR1 LGHNA, CDR2 YSLEER. V dropped 0 bases and J dropped 0 bases, with 9 bases sitting between them. Here the CDR3 reads CASSQDPTSSYNSPLHF. CDR3 sequence (DNA): TGCGCCAGCAGCCAAGATCCTACCAGCTCCTATAATTCACCCCTCCACTTT.

The genes are TRBV27 and TRBJ2-1; TRBD2 matches 8 bases. Trimming took 3 bases from V and 1 from J; bases not matched to a gene: 8. The CDR3 is 17 residues long. CDR1 and CDR2 from the germline V gene are MNHEY and SMNVEV (reference sequence). CDR3 sequence: CASSFGAGGGSYNEQFF. The CDR3 nucleotides read TGTGCCAGCAGTTTCGGGGCGGGAGGAGGTTCCTACAATGAGCAGTTCTTC.

V and J are TRBV18 and TRBJ1-1; D unclear. This CDR3 has 14 amino acids. The ends were cut back, 2 bases at V and 0 bases at J, with 7 bases in the middle. Germline CDR1 and CDR2: KGHSH and LQKENI. The CDR3: CASSPGLLNTEAFF. The CDR3 DNA follows: TGTGCCAGCTCACCAGGGCTGTTGAACACTGAAGCTTTCTTT.

V and J are TRBV19 and TRBJ2-5; TRBD1 aligns across 8 bases. V was pared by 5 bases and J by 5 bases, with 16 bases of the junction left unmatched. Germline V lookup: CDR1 LNHDA, CDR2 SQIVND (reference sequence). CDR3 length equals 17 residues. The CDR3 coding sequence is TGTGCCAGTAGTGGGGCGCGACAGGGGTATTTCTCGGAGACCCAGTACTTC. Residues: CASSGARQGYFSETQYF.

This sequence joins TRBV9 and TRBJ1-2, with D maybe TRBD1 (5 bases). This CDR3 has 14 residues. V shed 3 bases and J shed 0 bases, with 9 bases lying between them. Germline values: CDR1 SGDLS, CDR2 YYNGEE. The DNA for the CDR3 is TGTGCCAGCAGCGCAGGGATAGCTAACTATGGCTACACCTTC. Its protein is CASSAGIANYGYTF.